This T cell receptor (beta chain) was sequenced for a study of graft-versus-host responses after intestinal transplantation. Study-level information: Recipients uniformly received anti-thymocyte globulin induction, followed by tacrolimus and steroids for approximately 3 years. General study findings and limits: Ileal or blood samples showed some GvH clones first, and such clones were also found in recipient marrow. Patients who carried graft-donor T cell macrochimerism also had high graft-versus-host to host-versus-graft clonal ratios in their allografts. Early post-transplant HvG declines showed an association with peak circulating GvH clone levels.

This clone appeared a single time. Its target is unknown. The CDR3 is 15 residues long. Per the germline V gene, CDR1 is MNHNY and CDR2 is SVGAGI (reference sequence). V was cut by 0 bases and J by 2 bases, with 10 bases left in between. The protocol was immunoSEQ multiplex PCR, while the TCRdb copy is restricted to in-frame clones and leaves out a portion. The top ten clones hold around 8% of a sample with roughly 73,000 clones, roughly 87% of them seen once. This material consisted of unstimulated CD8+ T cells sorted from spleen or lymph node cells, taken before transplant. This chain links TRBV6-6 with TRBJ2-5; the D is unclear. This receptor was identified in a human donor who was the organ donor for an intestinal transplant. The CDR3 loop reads CASSYSTSRQETQYF. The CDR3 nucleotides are TGTGCCAGCAGTTACTCGACGAGCAGGCAAGAGACCCAGTACTTC.